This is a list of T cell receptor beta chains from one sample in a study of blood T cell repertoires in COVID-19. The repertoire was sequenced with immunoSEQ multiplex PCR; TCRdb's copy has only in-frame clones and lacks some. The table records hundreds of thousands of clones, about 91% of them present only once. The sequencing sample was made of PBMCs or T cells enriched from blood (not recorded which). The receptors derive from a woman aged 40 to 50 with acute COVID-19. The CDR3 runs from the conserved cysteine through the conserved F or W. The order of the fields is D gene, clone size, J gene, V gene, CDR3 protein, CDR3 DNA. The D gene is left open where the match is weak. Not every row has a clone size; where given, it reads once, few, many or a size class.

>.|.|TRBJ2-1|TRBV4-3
CASSQSGTFNEQFF
TGCGCCAGCAGCCAGTCCGGGACTTTCAATGAGCAGTTCTTC
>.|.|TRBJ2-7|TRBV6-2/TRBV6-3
CASSYGETEQYF
TGTGCCAGCAGTTACGGGGAGACCGAGCAGTACTTC
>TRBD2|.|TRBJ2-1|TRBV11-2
CASSPTSSGAYNEQFF
TGTGCCAGCAGCCCAACTAGTAGCGGGGCTTACAATGAGCAGTTCTTC
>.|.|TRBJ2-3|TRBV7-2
CASSGRGPTDTQYF
TGTGCCAGCAGCGGACGAGGGCCGACAGATACGCAGTATTTT
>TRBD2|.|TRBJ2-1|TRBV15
CATSRDRTLAGVNEQFF
TGTGCCACCAGCAGAGATCGGACGTTAGCGGGAGTGAATGAGCAGTTCTTC
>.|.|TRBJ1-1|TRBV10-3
CAISESLGGVNTEAFF
TGTGCCATCAGTGAGTCGCTTGGAGGAGTGAACACTGAAGCTTTCTTT
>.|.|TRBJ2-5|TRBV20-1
CSASYPGDYQETQYF
TGCAGTGCTAGTTACCCAGGGGATTACCAAGAGACCCAGTACTTC
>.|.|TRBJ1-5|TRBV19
CASSTPLAGTYSNQPQHF
TGTGCCAGTAGTACCCCCCTTGCGGGGACCTATAGCAATCAGCCCCAGCATTTT
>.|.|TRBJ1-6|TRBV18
CASSREGDSPLHF
TGTGCCAGCTCCCGAGAGGGAGACTCACCCCTCCACTTT
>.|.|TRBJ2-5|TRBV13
CASSYFSGSGQRAFQETQYF
TGTGCCAGCAGCTACTTCAGTGGTTCAGGACAGAGGGCCTTTCAAGAGACCCAGTACTTC
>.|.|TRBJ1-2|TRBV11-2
CASSLSAGRGYGYTF
TGTGCCAGCAGCTTATCGGCTGGCAGGGGCTATGGCTACACCTTC
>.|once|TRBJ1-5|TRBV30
CAWSQTGNSNQPQHF
TGTGCCTGGAGTCAAACAGGAAATAGCAATCAGCCCCAGCATTTT
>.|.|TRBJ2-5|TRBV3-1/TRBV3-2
CASSQAGWETQYF
TGTGCCAGCAGCCAAGCAGGGTGGGAGACCCAGTACTTC
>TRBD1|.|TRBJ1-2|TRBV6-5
CASSHGTGAYGYTF
TGTGCCAGCAGCCACGGGACAGGGGCCTATGGCTACACCTTC
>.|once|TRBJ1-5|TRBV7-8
CASSLLLNRVGQPQHF
TGTGCCAGCAGCTTATTACTCAACAGGGTCGGGCAGCCCCAGCATTTT
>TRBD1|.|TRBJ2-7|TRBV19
CASSPSTSDRAEQYF
TGTGCCAGTAGCCCCTCGACCTCGGACAGGGCCGAGCAGTACTTC
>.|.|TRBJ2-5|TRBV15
CATSREGRGLQETQYF
TGTGCCACCAGCAGAGAGGGCAGGGGCCTACAAGAGACCCAGTACTTC
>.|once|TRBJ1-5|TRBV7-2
CASSLGWGGNQPQHF
TGTGCCAGCAGCTTAGGATGGGGAGGCAATCAGCCCCAGCATTTT
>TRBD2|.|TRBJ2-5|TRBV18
CASSPPFSGRAGETQYF
TGTGCCAGCTCACCACCCTTTAGCGGGAGGGCCGGAGAGACCCAGTACTTC
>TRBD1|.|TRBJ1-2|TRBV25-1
CASSGGTQGARGYTF
TGTGCCAGCAGTGGAGGTACTCAGGGGGCTCGGGGCTACACCTTC
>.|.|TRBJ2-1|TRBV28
CASSSSTLGERDEQFF
TGTGCCAGCAGTTCCTCAACCCTCGGAGAGAGAGATGAGCAGTTCTTC
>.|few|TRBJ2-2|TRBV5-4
CASSLPSLGTGELFF
TGTGCCAGCAGCTTGCCTAGCTTGGGCACCGGGGAGCTGTTTTTT
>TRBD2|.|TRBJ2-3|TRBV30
CAWRTSGRGTDTQYF
TGTGCCTGGAGGACTAGCGGGAGGGGCACAGATACGCAGTATTTT
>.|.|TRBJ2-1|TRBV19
CASSPTGTINEQFF
TGTGCCAGCTCACCTACCGGGACAATCAATGAGCAGTTCTTC
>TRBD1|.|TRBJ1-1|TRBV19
CASRDRGVNTEAFF
TGTGCCAGTAGGGACAGGGGAGTGAACACTGAAGCTTTCTTT
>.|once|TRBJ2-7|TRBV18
CASSRPWQGFYEQYF
TGTGCCAGCTCACGACCTTGGCAGGGCTTCTACGAGCAGTACTTC
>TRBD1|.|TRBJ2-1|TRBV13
CASSRGHEQFF
TGTGCCAGCTCTAGGGGGCATGAGCAGTTCTTC
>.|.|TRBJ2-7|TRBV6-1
CASSEPNSGAGAYEQYF
TGTGCCAGCAGTGAACCCAACTCCGGGGCAGGGGCCTACGAGCAGTACTTC
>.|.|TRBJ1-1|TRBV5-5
CASSFRGGTEAFF
TGTGCCAGCAGCTTTAGGGGGGGTACTGAAGCTTTCTTT
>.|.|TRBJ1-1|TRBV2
CASSVGNTEAFF
TGTGCCAGCAGTGTCGGGAACACTGAAGCTTTCTTT
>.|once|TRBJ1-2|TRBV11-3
CASSFGGGTRGYTF
TGTGCCAGCAGCTTCGGCGGAGGAACGCGCGGCTACACCTTC
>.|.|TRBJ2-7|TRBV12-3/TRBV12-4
CASSISGTYEQYF
TGTGCCAGCAGTATCTCCGGGACCTACGAGCAGTACTTC
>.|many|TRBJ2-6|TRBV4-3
CASSQVHGSGANVLTF
TGCGCCAGCAGCCAGGTACATGGCTCTGGGGCCAACGTCCTGACTTTC
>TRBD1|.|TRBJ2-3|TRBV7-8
CASSGQGSADTQYF
TGTGCCAGCAGCGGACAGGGATCCGCAGATACGCAGTATTTT
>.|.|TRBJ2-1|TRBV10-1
CASSPGYNEQFF
TGCGCCAGCAGTCCAGGGTACAATGAGCAGTTCTTC
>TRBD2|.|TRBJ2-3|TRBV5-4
CASSFGLAGLIDTQYF
TGTGCCAGCAGCTTTGGACTAGCGGGGCTTATAGATACGCAGTATTTT
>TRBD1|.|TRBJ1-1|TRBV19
CASSPQGVTEAFF
TGTGCCAGTAGTCCACAGGGGGTCACTGAAGCTTTCTTT
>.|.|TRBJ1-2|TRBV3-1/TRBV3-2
CASSPGYGYTF
TGTGCCAGCAGCCCCGGGTATGGCTACACCTTC
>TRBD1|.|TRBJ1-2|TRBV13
CASSQQGWGDGYTF
TGTGCCAGCAGCCAACAGGGGTGGGGGGATGGCTACACCTTC
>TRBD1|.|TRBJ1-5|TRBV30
CAWSLLQGVQPQHF
TGTGCCTGGAGTTTACTACAGGGGGTTCAGCCCCAGCATTTT
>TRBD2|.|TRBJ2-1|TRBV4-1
CASSQITSGSYEQFF
TGCGCCAGCAGCCAAATTACGAGCGGGAGCTATGAGCAGTTCTTC
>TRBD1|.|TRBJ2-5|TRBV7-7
CASSLVGTDGTQYF
TGTGCTAGCAGTCTCGTTGGGACAGACGGGACCCAGTACTTC
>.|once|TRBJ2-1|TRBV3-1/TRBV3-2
CASSQVPIDSDIYNEQFF
TGTGCCAGCAGCCAAGTCCCGATAGACTCGGATATTTACAATGAGCAGTTCTTC
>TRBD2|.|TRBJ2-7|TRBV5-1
CASSLAFGTSEQYF
TGCGCCAGCAGCTTGGCCTTTGGGACTAGCGAGCAGTACTTC
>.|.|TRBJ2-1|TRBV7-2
CASWRRGSGPNNEQFF
TGTGCCAGCTGGCGGCGCGGTAGTGGCCCCAACAATGAGCAGTTCTTC
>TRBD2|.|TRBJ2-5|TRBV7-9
CASSPGLALETQYF
TGTGCCAGCAGCCCAGGACTAGCGTTAGAGACCCAGTACTTC
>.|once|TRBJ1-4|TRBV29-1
CSVADTDLSSDRGEKLFF
TGCAGCGTTGCCGACACCGATTTAAGCTCCGATCGGGGTGAAAAACTGTTTTTT
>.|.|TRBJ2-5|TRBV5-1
CASSLVSGDETQYF
TGCGCCAGCAGCTTGGTGTCCGGGGATGAGACCCAGTACTTC
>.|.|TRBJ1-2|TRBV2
CASSEAGEPNYGYTF
TGTGCCAGCAGTGAAGCCGGAGAACCTAACTATGGCTACACCTTC
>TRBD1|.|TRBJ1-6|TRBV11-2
CASSSGTGRGSPLHF
TGTGCCAGCAGCTCTGGGACAGGGAGGGGATCACCCCTCCACTTT
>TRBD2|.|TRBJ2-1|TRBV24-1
CATSDSWTGGEGNEQFF
TGTGCCACCAGTGATTCCTGGACTGGGGGGGAGGGTAATGAGCAGTTCTTC
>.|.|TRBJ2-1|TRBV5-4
CASSLLLGPSYNEQFF
TGTGCCAGCAGCCTCCTACTGGGGCCCTCCTACAATGAGCAGTTCTTC
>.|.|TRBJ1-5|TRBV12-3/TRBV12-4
CASRRDSNQPQHF
TGTGCCAGCAGGCGAGATAGCAATCAGCCCCAGCATTTT
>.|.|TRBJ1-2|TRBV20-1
CSARAGYGYTF
TGCAGTGCTAGAGCGGGTTATGGCTACACCTTC
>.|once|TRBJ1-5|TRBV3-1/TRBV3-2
CASSPSGRGENQPQHF
TGTGCCAGCAGCCCGTCAGGTCGGGGGGAGAACCAGCCCCAGCATTTT
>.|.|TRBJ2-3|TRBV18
CASSPFGLDTTDTQYF
TGTGCCAGCTCACCATTTGGACTCGATACCACAGATACGCAGTATTTT
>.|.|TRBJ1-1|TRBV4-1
CASSQPVTGPEAFF
TGCGCCAGCAGCCAACCGGTTACAGGCCCCGAAGCTTTCTTT
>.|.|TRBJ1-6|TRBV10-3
CATRTVGNSPLHF
TGTGCCACCAGGACAGTTGGGAATTCACCCCTCCACTTT
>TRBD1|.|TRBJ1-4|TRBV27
CASSLGTGVNEKLFF
TGTGCCAGCAGTTTGGGGACAGGGGTGAATGAAAAACTGTTTTTT
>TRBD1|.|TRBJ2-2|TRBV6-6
CASSRDSNTGELFF
TGTGCCAGCAGTAGGGACAGTAACACCGGGGAGCTGTTTTTT